Each of the 9 T cell receptor beta chains below was sequenced from the same sample in a study of OX40 agonist ivuxolimab in advanced cancers. The table came from immunoSEQ multiplex PCR; TCRdb's copy has only in-frame clones and leaves some out. The sample lists around 38,000 clones, roughly 82% occurring once. The input for sequencing was CD4+ or CD8+ T cells sorted from blood, taken in a trial of the OX40 agonist ivuxolimab. The receptor source for this set is an adult with an advanced solid tumor such as melanoma, head and neck, liver or kidney cancer.

The chain has TRBV27 and TRBJ2-1; 14 nucleotides agree with TRBD2. Looked up from germline, CDR1 is MNHEY and CDR2 is SMNVEV (reference sequence). V was pared by 4 bases and J by 2 bases, with 10 bases of the junction left unmatched. The CDR3 is made up of 19 amino acids. The CDR3 is CASSSPYGTSGSTYNEQFF. The CDR3 DNA follows: TGTGCCAGCAGTTCGCCCTACGGGACTAGCGGGAGCACCTACAATGAGCAGTTCTTC.

The chain couples TRBV4-1 to TRBJ2-6; unclear D gene. Germline loops: CDR1 MGHRA, CDR2 YSYEKL. The V gene lost 4 bases and the J gene lost 0 bases, with 16 bases spanning the gap. CDR3 size: 18 residues. CDR3 DNA sequence: TGCGCCAGCAGCCTTGGCGGATATAGTATCTCTGGGGCCAACGTCCTGACTTTC. Protein product: CASSLGGYSISGANVLTF.

The V call is TRBV2, the J call TRBJ1-4; D not resolved. The germline V and J ends were trimmed by 8 bases and 10 bases, with 11 bases remaining between them. This CDR3 is 11 amino acids long. The germline CDR1 and CDR2 sequences are SNHLY and FYNNEI. The CDR3 DNA follows: TGTGCCAGCTCCTCAGTGCTAAAACTGTTTTTT. This sequence encodes CASSSVLKLFF.

The chain has TRBV5-4 and TRBJ1-5; D remains unclear. There are 13 residues in the CDR3. CDR1 and CDR2 (germline): SGHNT, YYREEE (reference sequence). The germline V and J ends were trimmed by 3 bases and 2 bases, with 6 bases remaining between them. The CDR3 region has the DNA TGTGCCAGCAGCTACGAAGGCAATCAGCCCCAGCATTTT. It translates to CASSYEGNQPQHF.

The chain links TRBV19 to TRBJ2-3; weak D call: TRBD2 (5 bases). Trimming shortened V by 4 bases and J by 5 bases, and 16 bases separated the two germline ends. Germline V gene sequence: CDR1 LNHDA, CDR2 SQIVND (reference sequence). This CDR3 has 15 residues. CDR3 residues: CASSKGSVAGDTQYF. For the CDR3, the DNA is TGTGCCAGTAGTAAAGGTAGCGTGGCGGGAGATACGCAGTATTTT.

The chain uses TRBV27 and TRBJ2-5, with a possible D match to TRBD2 (6 bases). Trimming took 4 bases from V and 3 from J, leaving 9 bases between them. The CDR3 spans 13 residues. The V gene's germline CDR1 is MNHEY and CDR2 SMNVEV (reference sequence). In nucleotides, the CDR3 is TGTGCCAGCAGTTCGCCGGGGGAAGAGACCCAGTACTTC. This sequence encodes CASSSPGEETQYF.

The V call is TRBV5-1, the J call TRBJ2-5; TRBD1 matches 8 bases. V dropped 4 bases and J dropped 5; count of bases not matched to a gene: 4. The CDR3 is 13 residues long. From germline, CDR1 is SGHRS and CDR2 YFSETQ. CDR3 DNA: TGCGCCAGCAGCGCTCGGACAGGGGAGACCCAGTACTTC. As protein: CASSARTGETQYF.

V is TRBV6-6 and J is TRBJ1-1; D ambiguous. Trimming stripped 6 bases from V and 2 bases from J, with 10 bases between. CDR1 is MNHNY and CDR2 is SVGAGI in the germline V gene (reference sequence). CDR3 size: 13 residues. The CDR3 DNA follows: TGTGCCAGCAGGCGTGACATCAACACTGAAGCTTTCTTT. This translates into CASRRDINTEAFF.

The V and J genes are TRBV27 and TRBJ2-1; 9 bases are a match to TRBD2. This CDR3 is built from 14 residues. Per germline, CDR1 MNHEY and CDR2 SMNVEV (reference sequence). J lost 2 bases, V lost 6 bases, and 2 bases had no gene match. CDR3 sequence reads: CASRAGGAYNEQFF. For the CDR3, the DNA is TGTGCCAGCAGAGCGGGAGGAGCCTACAATGAGCAGTTCTTC.